Presented here are 28 T cell receptor beta chains from one specimen sequenced in a study of T cell responses to AZD1222 COVID-19 vaccine. Clones were sequenced by immunoSEQ multiplex PCR, and TCRdb holds only the in-frame ones, with some missing. The sample consists of over 90,000 clones, 88% of them appearing once. The specimen comprised peripheral blood, sampled on day 0 of AZD1222 vaccination. The receptors come from an adult in good health.

This sequence joins TRBV14 and TRBJ1-1; TRBD1 matches 7 bases. Trimming cost V 0 bases and J 3 bases; bases outside gene matches: 10. This CDR3 is built from 17 residues. Per the germline V gene, CDR1 is SGHDN and CDR2 is FVKESK. The CDR3 DNA follows: TGTGCCAGCAGCCAAGATAAGGGGGCAGGGAGGTACACTGAAGCTTTCTTT. The encoded protein is CASSQDKGAGRYTEAFF.

This clone was counted only a few times. V is TRBV9 and J is TRBJ1-6; D is ambiguous. Deletions cut 3 bases from V and 5 bases from J, with 12 bases between. This CDR3 is 15 amino acids long. Germline CDR1 reads SGDLS; CDR2 reads YYNGEE. The CDR3 is CASSGVTEDNSPLHF. For the CDR3, the DNA is TGTGCCAGCAGCGGGGTGACTGAGGATAATTCACCCCTCCACTTT.

The CDR3, as DNA: TGTGCCAGCAGCTTGGGGACAGGGCGGAATACTGAAGCTTTCTTT. This translates into CASSLGTGRNTEAFF. The J gene is TRBJ1-1, the V gene TRBV11-1, with 9 bases fitting TRBD1. This CDR3 comprises 15 residues. Looked up from germline, CDR1 is SGHAT and CDR2 is FQDESV (reference sequence). After removal of 3 bases from V and 5 bases from J, the junction contained 7 bases not matched to a gene. Full variable domain (remainder filled in from reference TRBV11-1 and TRBJ1-1): EAEVAQSPRYKITEKSQAVAFWCDPISGHATLYWYRQILGQGPELLVQFQDESVVDDSQLPKDRFSAERLKGVDSTLKIQPAELGDSAMYLCASSLGTGRNTEAFFGQGTRLTVV.

The genes are TRBV2 and TRBJ2-5; TRBD2 matches 10 bases. The J segment lost 5 bases and the V segment lost 7 bases, leaving 16 bases of the junction unmatched. The CDR3 is 17 residues long. The germline V gene has CDR1 SNHLY and CDR2 FYNNEI. CDR3 nucleotides: TGTGCCAGCATTCCTCGGGCTAGCGGGAGTAGTATGGAGACCCAGTACTTC. This translates into CASIPRASGSSMETQYF. Looking up the rest from reference TRBV2 and TRBJ2-5 gives the full variable domain: EPEVTQTPSHQVTQMGQEVILRCVPISNHLYFYWYRQILGQKVEFLVSFYNNEISEKSEIFDDQFSVERPDGSNFTLKIRSTKLEDSAMYFCASIPRASGSSMETQYFGPGTRLLVL.

The CDR3 spells CASSSSGSQFF. DNA of the CDR3: TGTGCCAGCAGTAGCTCCGGCTCACAGTTCTTC. The chain carries TRBV12-3 or TRBV12-4 and TRBJ2-1; D remains unclear. Trimming took 5 bases from V and 13 from J, leaving 12 bases between them. This CDR3 contains 11 residues.

Of note for this clone: Other nucleotide sequences in the sample specify the same CDR3. The chain links TRBV28 to TRBJ1-6, with 10 bases lining up with TRBD1. Germline CDR1 reads MDHEN; CDR2 reads SYDVKM. The CDR3 has 14 amino acids. V lost 6 bases and J lost 9; bases outside the gene matches: 5. CDR3 nucleotides: TGTGCCAGCAGCCGAGGACAGGGGGGTTCACCCCTCCACTTT. Translation gives CASSRGQGGSPLHF.

The rearrangement joins TRBV4-3 to TRBJ2-7, with D perhaps assigned TRBD1 or TRBD2 (5 bases each). Germline V gives CDR1 LGHNA, CDR2 YSLEER. V shed 0 bases and J shed 8 bases, with 23 bases lying between them. The CDR3 runs to 17 residues. The DNA of the CDR3 is TGCGCCAGCAGCCAAGAAGTTTCAGGGAGTACAGGCAGGCAGCAGTACTTC. Amino acids: CASSQEVSGSTGRQQYF.

The rearrangement joins TRBV24-1 to TRBJ2-5, with TRBD2 as a possible D gene (6 bases). The V end was cut by 6 bases, the J end by 7 bases, with 11 bases between. The length of the CDR3 is 12 residues. CDR1 and CDR2 (germline): KGHDR, SFDVKD. CDR3 amino acids: CATSPLGGTQYF. Here the CDR3 DNA reads TGTGCCACCAGTCCGTTGGGGGGGACCCAGTACTTC.

This clone was counted a single time. The chain has TRBV6-2 or TRBV6-3 and TRBJ1-2; D call uncertain. CDR1 and CDR2 from the germline V gene are MNHEY and SVGEGT. The CDR3 length is 16 residues. The V end lost 2 bases, the J end lost 1 base, and 14 bases lay between the germline ends. The CDR3 here is CASSYTGGPVNYGYTF. In DNA form, the CDR3 reads TGTGCCAGCAGTTACACTGGCGGACCAGTTAACTATGGCTACACCTTC.

This clone showed up just once. The rearrangement uses TRBV12-3 or TRBV12-4 and TRBJ1-1; D unclear. The V end was cut by 3 bases, the J end by 1 base, with 6 bases between. This CDR3 is 13 amino acids long. CDR3 DNA: TGTGCCAGCAGTTTTGCGGGGAACACTGAAGCTTTCTTT. This gives the protein CASSFAGNTEAFF.

This sequence joins TRBV5-1 and TRBJ2-2, with unresolved D. Germline lookup yields CDR1 SGHRS and CDR2 YFSETQ. The CDR3 runs to 16 residues. Trimming took off 7 bases at V and 5 bases at J, with 21 bases between the two ends. The CDR3 reads CASGFGLDIPTGELFF. The CDR3 DNA follows: TGCGCCAGCGGATTCGGGCTTGATATACCAACCGGGGAGCTGTTTTTT.

The V gene is TRBV3-1 (or the pseudogene TRBV3-2), the J gene TRBJ1-3; D call uncertain. The V gene lost 4 bases and the J gene lost 2 bases, with 9 bases spanning the gap. Germline values: CDR1 LGHDT, CDR2 YNNKEL (reference sequence). The CDR3 is made up of 14 amino acids. CDR3 coding DNA: TGTGCCAGCAGCCTGAGGACTGCTGGAAACACCATATATTTT. Translated: CASSLRTAGNTIYF.

V and J are TRBV28 and TRBJ1-6, with 9 bases aligning to TRBD1. There are 12 residues in the CDR3. Germline assignment: CDR1 MDHEN and CDR2 SYDVKM. J gave up 7 bases and V 8 bases, and 0 bases lay outside the gene matches. The CDR3 region has the DNA TGTGCCAGCGGGACAGGGAATTCACCCCTCCACTTT. This codes for CASGTGNSPLHF.

V and J are TRBV5-1 and TRBJ2-1; D is ambiguous. Germline values: CDR1 SGHRS, CDR2 YFSETQ. This CDR3 is 10 amino acids long. V shed 4 bases and J shed 10 bases, with 6 bases lying between them. The CDR3: CASSGREQFF. The CDR3 DNA is TGCGCCAGCAGCGGCAGAGAGCAGTTCTTC.

The chain employs TRBV5-1 and TRBJ1-5; perhaps TRBD1 as D (5 bases). The V and J ends lost 1 base and 0 bases respectively, with 8 bases between them. The CDR3 runs 15 residues. Germline-derived CDR1 and CDR2 are SGHRS and YFSETQ. The CDR3 loop reads CASSLLGVSNQPQHF. The CDR3 DNA is TGCGCCAGCAGCTTGTTGGGGGTTAGCAATCAGCCCCAGCATTTT.

The chain recombines TRBV4-1 with TRBJ1-4, with 7 bases identical to TRBD1. Germline V gene data show CDR1 as MGHRA and CDR2 as YSYEKL. J lost 5 bases, V lost 3 bases, and 6 bases had no gene match. This CDR3 has 15 residues. This CDR3 is CASSHGTALNEKLFF. Here the CDR3 DNA reads TGCGCCAGCAGCCACGGGACAGCGCTAAATGAAAAACTGTTTTTT.

The CDR3 coding sequence is TGCGCCAGCAGTCGGGACAGGGGTTCGAGTGAGCAGTTCTTC. It codes for CASSRDRGSSEQFF. V usage is TRBV10-1 and J usage is TRBJ2-1; TRBD1 agrees at 10 bases. Unmatched junction bases numbered 7, after V lost 5 bases and J lost 9 bases. Germline CDR1 WNHNN, CDR2 SYGVQD (reference sequence). CDR3 length: 14 residues.

The genes are TRBV4-3 and TRBJ2-5, with TRBD1 matching over 9 bases. This CDR3 is built from 16 residues. After removal of 0 bases from V and 3 bases from J, the junction contained 5 bases not matched to a gene. Germline CDR1 is LGHNA and CDR2 is YSLEER. CDR3 amino acids: CASSQDKTGGEETQYF. DNA of the CDR3: TGCGCCAGCAGCCAAGATAAAACAGGGGGCGAAGAGACCCAGTACTTC.

The V and J genes are TRBV27 and TRBJ1-5, with a weak D call TRBD1 (5 bases). Germline V gene sequence: CDR1 MNHEY, CDR2 SMNVEV (reference sequence). Trimming cost V 2 bases and J 11 bases, with 13 bases left between them. The CDR3 runs 13 residues. In DNA form, the CDR3 reads TGTGCCAGCAGTTTACGTGGGGGATTGGCCCAGCATTTT. Translated, it gives CASSLRGGLAQHF.

The rearrangement links TRBV15 to TRBJ2-5, with TRBD2 identical over 8 bases. With V trimmed by 0 bases and J by 4 bases, 4 bases remained unmatched. CDR1 is LNHNV and CDR2 is YYDKDF in the germline V gene (reference sequence). CDR3 length equals 15 residues. CDR3 nucleotide sequence: TGTGCCACCAGCAGAGATCGGGGGGGGCGAGAGACCCAGTACTTC. It yields the protein CATSRDRGGRETQYF.

This clone was seen more than once but under ten times. V usage is TRBV7-9 and J usage is TRBJ1-3; D call uncertain. With 11 bases removed from V and 0 bases from J, the gap between germline ends came to 14 bases. CDR1 SEHNR and CDR2 FQNEAQ come from the germline V gene (reference sequence). There are 14 residues in the CDR3. The CDR3 is CAPAATFSGNTIYF. DNA for the CDR3: TGTGCCCCCGCGGCTACATTCTCTGGAAACACCATATATTTT.

V and J are TRBV4-3 and TRBJ2-1; no clear D gene. With 1 base removed from V and 13 bases from J, the gap between germline ends came to 17 bases. The CDR3 is 14 amino acids. The germline V gene has CDR1 LGHNA and CDR2 YSLEER. CDR3 residues: CASSQGSLFVAQFF. DNA for the CDR3: TGCGCCAGCAGCCAAGGGTCCCTCTTTGTCGCCCAGTTCTTC.

The chain couples TRBV7-2 to TRBJ1-2; a possible D gene is TRBD1 (6 bases). The V gene's germline CDR1 is SGHTA and CDR2 FQGNSA. V was clipped by 5 bases and J by 2 bases, with 9 bases between them. This CDR3 comprises 13 residues. The CDR3 spells CASSHRDNYGYTF. The CDR3 DNA is TGTGCCAGCAGCCACAGGGACAACTATGGCTACACCTTC.

CDR3 DNA: TGTGCCAGCAGCTCAGGACTCTGGTTCAACACTGAAGCTTTCTTT. The encoded protein is CASSSGLWFNTEAFF. The chain carries TRBV9 and TRBJ1-1; D is uncertain. Germline CDR1 and CDR2: SGDLS and YYNGEE. This CDR3 is built from 15 residues. Trimming stripped 4 bases from V and 2 bases from J, with 15 bases between.

This clone was found once. The genes are TRBV10-1 and TRBJ2-7; 9 positions agree with TRBD1. The CDR3 is 17 amino acids. V dropped 3 bases and J dropped 4; count of bases not matched to a gene: 13. In germline, CDR1 is WNHNN, CDR2 SYGVQD (reference sequence). The CDR3 reads CASSDPPRQGVDYEQYF. The DNA of the CDR3 is TGCGCCAGCAGTGACCCCCCCAGACAGGGGGTCGATTACGAGCAGTACTTC.

The V gene is TRBV6-6, the J gene TRBJ2-3, with a weak D call TRBD2 (6 bases). Trimming left V 6 bases short and J 1 base short, with 11 bases between. Germline CDR1 is MNHNY and CDR2 is SVGAGI (reference sequence). The length of the CDR3 is 14 residues. The CDR3 loop is CASSYKRGTDTQYF. The CDR3 coding sequence is TGTGCCAGCAGCTATAAGCGGGGCACAGATACGCAGTATTTT.

This clone came up a few times. The J gene is TRBJ2-1, the V gene TRBV4-3, with D perhaps TRBD2 (6 bases). Germline V gene sequence: CDR1 LGHNA, CDR2 YSLEER. The V gene lost 0 bases and the J gene lost 6 bases, with 12 bases spanning the gap. The CDR3 extends over 15 amino acids. This chain's CDR3 is CASSQDSGAVNEQFF. For the CDR3, the DNA is TGCGCCAGCAGCCAAGATTCGGGAGCCGTCAATGAGCAGTTCTTC.

The chain is built from TRBV5-1 and TRBJ2-1; TRBD2 aligns across 7 bases. The CDR3 extends over 18 amino acids. Germline V gene sequence: CDR1 SGHRS, CDR2 YFSETQ. Unmatched junction bases numbered 11, after V lost 2 bases and J lost 0 bases. The CDR3 DNA follows: TGCGCCAGCAGCTTCAGGCTAGCGGAAGCGAGCTCCTACAATGAGCAGTTCTTC. It encodes CASSFRLAEASSYNEQFF.